The T cell receptor (beta chain) under discussion was sequenced for a study of blood T cell repertoires in COVID-19. On the study more broadly: Each recovered donor of Cohort 3 presented with two negative PCRs, clearance, or symptom resolution. The origin of the acute and convalescent COVID-19 samples was the United States, Italy and Spain.

Germline CDR1 reads LGHNA; CDR2 reads YNFKEQ. Trimming cost V 0 bases and J 8 bases; bases outside gene matches: 7. The CDR3 has 15 amino acids. Original processing methods: How many nucleated cells were present was estimated from reference gene primer amplification. The data were produced by immunoSEQ multiplex PCR, yet TCRdb's version contains in-frame clones alone and is incomplete. The V and J calls and clone size come from that table; D and trimming were worked out from the DNA. The sample lists roughly 230,000 clones, roughly 84% occurring once. The study assigned cohorts using participant-reported clinical history.

This chain joins TRBV4-2 and TRBJ2-3; 8 bases match TRBD1. Input material: PBMCs or T cells enriched from blood (not recorded which). The source of this sequence is a man aged 25-45 years in a cohort exposed to, infected with or recovered from COVID-19 (not recorded which). Here the CDR3 DNA reads TGTGCCAGCAGCCAAGATCGGACAGGGACGGGTACGCAGTATTTT. It specifies CASSQDRTGTGTQYF.